This T cell receptor (beta chain) was identified in a study of beta chain features in type 1 diabetes. About the research overall: Patient and healthy donor groups were alike in age, gender and cell yields.

Reverse transcription of all isolated RNA meant that expressed TCRB transcripts were sequenced. The read count averaged about 3.3 million across naive, central memory and regulatory T cell samples. The protocol was immunoSEQ multiplex PCR, while the TCRdb copy is restricted to in-frame clones and leaves out a portion. The sample records 330,000 or so clones, about 14% being singletons. Study-level points and caveats: With patients and controls alike, PCR might favor shorter templates to an equal degree.

A sort by CD45RO/CCR7/CD25/CD127/CD95/CD27 yielded CD4+ naive, central memory, regulatory and stem cell-like memory cells. With 5 bases removed from V and 2 bases from J, the gap between germline ends came to 12 bases. Per the germline V gene, CDR1 is SGHAT and CDR2 is FQNNGV. The CDR3 runs to 14 residues. This clone was counted a few times. What it recognizes is unknown. Other DNA sequences in this sample translate to the same CDR3. This receptor was taken from a young man in good health. This chain connects TRBV11-2 to TRBJ2-5, with D uncertain. Sequenced material: central memory CD4+ T cells from blood. DNA for the CDR3: TGTGCCAGCAGCCCCTTAAATTTACAAGAGACCCAGTACTTC. Protein product: CASSPLNLQETQYF.